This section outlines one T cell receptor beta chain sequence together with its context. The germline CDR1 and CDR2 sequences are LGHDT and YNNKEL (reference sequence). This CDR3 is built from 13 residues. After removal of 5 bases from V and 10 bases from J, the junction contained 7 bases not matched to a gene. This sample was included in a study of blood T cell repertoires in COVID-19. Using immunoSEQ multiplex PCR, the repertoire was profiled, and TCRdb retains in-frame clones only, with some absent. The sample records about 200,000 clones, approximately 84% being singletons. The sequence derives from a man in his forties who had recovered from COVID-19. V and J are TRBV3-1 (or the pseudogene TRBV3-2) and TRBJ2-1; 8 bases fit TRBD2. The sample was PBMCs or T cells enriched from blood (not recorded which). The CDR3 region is CASSSRGGGEQFF. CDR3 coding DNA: TGTGCCAGCAGCTCTCGGGGGGGCGGAGAGCAGTTCTTC.